Listed below are T cell receptor beta chains from one sample, sequenced in a study of CD4+ T cells in melanoma. TCRdb's table, derived via immunoSEQ multiplex PCR, lists solely in-frame clones and lacks some. The table lists fewer than 150,000 clones, about 90% of them singletons. These receptor sequences come from a human donor with melanoma. Both conserved end residues are part of each CDR3. A D gene is named only where the DNA matches it firmly. Clone size, where shown, is once, few, many, or a class for clones that have expanded.

V gene: TRBV7-8; D gene: TRBD2; J gene: TRBJ2-3; clone size: .; CDR3 protein: CASSFTGGSTDTQYF; CDR3 DNA: TGTGCCAGCAGCTTTACGGGGGGAAGCACAGATACGCAGTATTTT
V gene: TRBV2; D gene: .; J gene: TRBJ2-1; clone size: .; CDR3 protein: CASTNTPRGNNEQFF; CDR3 DNA: TGTGCCAGCACCAATACCCCACGGGGTAACAATGAGCAGTTCTTC
V gene: TRBV15; D gene: .; J gene: TRBJ2-7; clone size: .; CDR3 protein: CATSMGGGRYEQYF; CDR3 DNA: TGTGCCACCAGCATGGGAGGGGGGAGGTACGAGCAGTACTTC
V gene: TRBV5-4; D gene: .; J gene: TRBJ1-2; clone size: .; CDR3 protein: CASSPGSPGVTYGYTF; CDR3 DNA: TGTGCCAGCAGCCCTGGGTCTCCTGGCGTGACCTATGGCTACACCTTC
V gene: TRBV4-1; D gene: .; J gene: TRBJ1-4; clone size: .; CDR3 protein: CASSPPADEKLFF; CDR3 DNA: TGCGCCAGCAGCCCCCCCGCGGATGAAAAACTGTTTTTT
V gene: TRBV27; D gene: .; J gene: TRBJ2-7; clone size: .; CDR3 protein: CASSGQRSSATYEQYF; CDR3 DNA: TGTGCCAGCAGCGGCCAAAGATCTAGCGCGACCTACGAGCAGTACTTC
V gene: TRBV30; D gene: .; J gene: TRBJ1-1; clone size: .; CDR3 protein: CAWSVRSTEAFF; CDR3 DNA: TGTGCCTGGAGTGTACGATCGACTGAAGCTTTCTTT
V gene: TRBV7-2; D gene: .; J gene: TRBJ2-2; clone size: .; CDR3 protein: CASSLSGNTGELFF; CDR3 DNA: TGTGCCAGCAGCTTGTCGGGGAACACCGGGGAGCTGTTTTTT
V gene: TRBV11-2; D gene: .; J gene: TRBJ1-3; clone size: .; CDR3 protein: CASMGQRSSGNTIYF; CDR3 DNA: TGTGCCAGCATGGGGCAGAGAAGCTCTGGAAACACCATATATTTT
V gene: TRBV7-9; D gene: .; J gene: TRBJ2-1; clone size: .; CDR3 protein: CASSPGTSSNEQFF; CDR3 DNA: TGTGCCAGCAGCCCGGGGACTTCCTCGAATGAGCAGTTCTTC
V gene: TRBV5-1; D gene: TRBD1; J gene: TRBJ2-7; clone size: .; CDR3 protein: CASSEPGQANEQYF; CDR3 DNA: TGCGCCAGCAGCGAACCGGGACAGGCAAACGAGCAGTACTTC
V gene: TRBV9; D gene: .; J gene: TRBJ1-2; clone size: .; CDR3 protein: CASSLEGTNYGYTF; CDR3 DNA: TGTGCCAGCAGTCTCGAGGGAACGAACTATGGCTACACCTTC
V gene: TRBV7-9; D gene: .; J gene: TRBJ2-5; clone size: .; CDR3 protein: CASSSSSSGETQYF; CDR3 DNA: TGTGCCAGCAGCTCTTCTAGCTCTGGCGAGACCCAGTACTTC
V gene: TRBV2; D gene: .; J gene: TRBJ2-1; clone size: .; CDR3 protein: CASTDFSNEQFF; CDR3 DNA: TGTGCCAGCACGGATTTTTCCAATGAGCAGTTCTTC
V gene: TRBV4-2; D gene: .; J gene: TRBJ1-6; clone size: once; CDR3 protein: CASSQEGPLHF; CDR3 DNA: TGTGCCAGCAGCCAAGAGGGCCCCCTCCACTTT
V gene: TRBV7-2; D gene: .; J gene: TRBJ1-3; clone size: .; CDR3 protein: CASSFGASGNTIYF; CDR3 DNA: TGTGCCAGCAGCTTTGGGGCCTCTGGAAACACCATATATTTT
V gene: TRBV5-4; D gene: .; J gene: TRBJ2-2; clone size: .; CDR3 protein: CASSFPYNTGELFF; CDR3 DNA: TGTGCCAGCAGCTTCCCATACAACACCGGGGAGCTGTTTTTT
V gene: TRBV9; D gene: TRBD1; J gene: TRBJ1-2; clone size: few; CDR3 protein: CASSVGSQGANYGYTF; CDR3 DNA: TGTGCCAGCAGCGTCGGGAGTCAGGGGGCAAACTATGGCTACACCTTC
V gene: TRBV5-5; D gene: TRBD1; J gene: TRBJ1-1; clone size: .; CDR3 protein: CASNPLSPGGVTEAFF; CDR3 DNA: TGTGCCAGCAACCCCTTGTCGCCAGGGGGAGTCACTGAAGCTTTCTTT
V gene: TRBV14; D gene: .; J gene: TRBJ1-6; clone size: .; CDR3 protein: CASSQGIYSPLHF; CDR3 DNA: TGTGCCAGCAGCCAGGGTATCTATTCACCCCTCCACTTT
V gene: TRBV28; D gene: .; J gene: TRBJ2-3; clone size: .; CDR3 protein: CASSPPTLTQYF; CDR3 DNA: TGTGCCAGCAGTCCCCCTACTCTTACGCAGTATTTT
V gene: TRBV2; D gene: .; J gene: TRBJ1-6; clone size: .; CDR3 protein: CASGTDNNSPLHF; CDR3 DNA: TGTGCCAGTGGGACGGACAATAATTCACCCCTCCACTTT
V gene: TRBV5-6; D gene: .; J gene: TRBJ1-3; clone size: .; CDR3 protein: CASSLQGSPPGNTIYF; CDR3 DNA: TGTGCCAGCAGCTTGCAGGGGTCGCCCCCTGGAAACACCATATATTTT
V gene: TRBV29-1; D gene: .; J gene: TRBJ2-7; clone size: .; CDR3 protein: CSVASRRGRFSHEQYF; CDR3 DNA: TGCAGCGTTGCCTCGCGGAGGGGCAGGTTCTCGCACGAGCAGTACTTC
V gene: TRBV19; D gene: TRBD1; J gene: TRBJ2-6; clone size: once; CDR3 protein: CASSGRQGAGANVLTF; CDR3 DNA: TGTGCCAGTAGTGGCAGACAGGGTGCTGGGGCCAACGTCCTGACTTTC
V gene: TRBV7-3; D gene: TRBD2; J gene: TRBJ2-3; clone size: .; CDR3 protein: CASSLRGGPGTDTQYF; CDR3 DNA: TGTGCCAGCAGCTTACGCGGGGGGCCCGGCACAGATACGCAGTATTTT
V gene: TRBV7-9; D gene: .; J gene: TRBJ2-1; clone size: .; CDR3 protein: CASSLTSDYNEQFF; CDR3 DNA: TGTGCCAGCAGCTTAACTTCGGATTACAATGAGCAGTTCTTC
V gene: TRBV6-1; D gene: .; J gene: TRBJ1-1; clone size: .; CDR3 protein: CASRVVTEAFF; CDR3 DNA: TGTGCCAGCAGGGTCGTCACTGAAGCTTTCTTT
V gene: TRBV2; D gene: .; J gene: TRBJ1-5; clone size: .; CDR3 protein: CASSDGAIPNQPQHF; CDR3 DNA: TGTGCCAGCAGTGACGGTGCGATTCCCAATCAGCCCCAGCATTTT
V gene: TRBV5-1; D gene: .; J gene: TRBJ2-5; clone size: .; CDR3 protein: CASSFDTTGHLQETQYF; CDR3 DNA: TGCGCCAGCAGCTTTGATACAACGGGACACTTACAAGAGACCCAGTACTTC
V gene: TRBV2; D gene: .; J gene: TRBJ2-3; clone size: .; CDR3 protein: CASSQNGLWDTQYF; CDR3 DNA: TGTGCCAGCAGTCAGAATGGACTCTGGGATACGCAGTATTTT